The 21 T cell receptor beta chains listed next were all sequenced from one sample in a study of OX40 agonist ivuxolimab in advanced cancers. Clones were read by immunoSEQ multiplex PCR, and TCRdb kept only the in-frame ones, dropping some. This sample has about 52,000 clones, with over 70% found just once. Here the sequenced sample was CD4+ or CD8+ T cells sorted from blood, taken in a trial of the OX40 agonist ivuxolimab. The source of these receptors is an adult with an advanced solid tumor such as melanoma, head and neck, liver or kidney cancer.

This sequence joins TRBV2 and TRBJ1-5; D is ambiguous. V was trimmed by 4 bases and J by 5 bases, leaving 9 bases between them. CDR3 size: 13 residues. Germline V gene lookup returns CDR1 SNHLY and CDR2 FYNNEI. This CDR3 reads CASSAWWDQPQHF. DNA of the CDR3: TGTGCCAGCAGTGCGTGGTGGGATCAGCCCCAGCATTTT.

The rearrangement links TRBV6-5 to TRBJ2-1; TRBD2 agrees at 9 bases. CDR3 length: 15 amino acids. Germline V CDR1 and CDR2: MNHEY, SVGAGI. The V segment lost 5 bases and the J segment 5 bases; nucleotides outside the gene matches: 7. This chain's CDR3 is CASSTLSGSNNEQFF. The CDR3 region has the DNA TGTGCCAGCAGTACTCTTAGCGGGAGCAACAATGAGCAGTTCTTC.

V gene TRBV27 combines with J gene TRBJ1-1; no reliable D call. CDR3 length: 15 residues. V dropped 6 bases and J dropped 5 bases, with 19 bases sitting between them. CDR1 is MNHEY, CDR2 SMNVEV, per germline (reference sequence). CDR3 region: CASSRPGSGLTEAFF. The CDR3 DNA is TGTGCCAGCAGCCGACCCGGGTCCGGTTTGACTGAAGCTTTCTTT.

This sequence joins TRBV7-8 and TRBJ1-2; no clear D. The CDR3 is 15 amino acids. Germline V gives CDR1 SGHVS, CDR2 FQNEAQ. V shed 4 bases and J shed 3 bases, with 15 bases lying between them. CDR3 protein: CASSYQDPGHYGYTF. The CDR3 nucleotides are TGTGCCAGCAGCTACCAGGATCCCGGGCACTATGGCTACACCTTC.

DNA for the CDR3: TGTGCCAGCAGCCCGACAGGGAAAGAGACCCAGTACTTC. Translating gives CASSPTGKETQYF. V usage is TRBV7-9 and J usage is TRBJ2-5; 7 bases are a match to TRBD1. The germline gives CDR1 SEHNR, CDR2 FQNEAQ (reference sequence). V lost 5 bases to trimming and J lost 3 bases; unmatched junction nucleotides: 3. The length of the CDR3 is 13 residues.

The chain has TRBV7-9 and TRBJ2-7; D gene ambiguous. Germline V CDR1 and CDR2: SEHNR, FQNEAQ (reference sequence). V lost 1 base, J lost 1 base, and 8 bases lay in between. The CDR3 extends over 14 amino acids. CDR3 sequence: CASSLVPESYEQYF. The CDR3 nucleotides are TGTGCCAGCAGCTTAGTCCCAGAGTCCTACGAGCAGTACTTC. Using reference TRBV7-9 and TRBJ2-7 for the parts outside the CDR3, the full variable domain is DTGVSQNPRHKITKRGQNVTFRCDPISEHNRLYWYRQTLGQGPEFLTYFQNEAQLEKSRLLSDRFSAERPKGSFSTLEIQRTEQGDSAMYLCASSLVPESYEQYFGPGTRLTVT.

The chain carries TRBV5-1 and TRBJ1-6; 9 positions agree with TRBD1. The CDR3 length is 17 residues. V was clipped by 1 base and J by 1 base; unmatched bases: 3. CDR1 and CDR2 (germline): SGHRS, YFSETQ. This chain's CDR3 is CASSLSTGGSYNSPLHF. Here the CDR3 DNA reads TGCGCCAGCAGCTTGTCGACAGGGGGTTCCTATAATTCACCCCTCCACTTT.

The V and J genes are TRBV7-8 and TRBJ1-5, with TRBD1 as a possible D gene (6 bases). The CDR3 has 16 amino acids. V was clipped by 5 bases and J by 7 bases, with 21 bases between them. The germline V gene encodes CDR1 SGHVS and CDR2 FQNEAQ. Here the CDR3 reads CASSPKGGFGDQPQHF. The CDR3 DNA reads TGTGCCAGCAGCCCGAAGGGGGGTTTCGGCGACCAGCCCCAGCATTTT. Variable domain in full (rest from reference TRBV7-8 and TRBJ1-5): GAGVSQSPRYKVAKRGQDVALRCDPISGHVSLFWYQQALGQGPEFLTYFQNEAQLDKSGLPSDRFFAERPEGSVSTLKIQRTQQEDSAVYLCASSPKGGFGDQPQHFGDGTRLSIL.

The chain has TRBV6-1 and TRBJ1-2; TRBD1 might be the D (5 bases). Per the germline V gene, CDR1 is MNHNS and CDR2 is SASEGT. The length of the CDR3 is 14 residues. V shed 2 bases and J shed 10 bases, with 17 bases lying between them. The CDR3 DNA reads as TGTGCCAGCAGTGAACAGGGTTTTAACCGGCACTACACCTTC. It codes for CASSEQGFNRHYTF.

This clone was picked up one time. V and J are TRBV28 and TRBJ1-1; 7 positions match TRBD1. The germline CDR1 and CDR2 sequences are MDHEN and SYDVKM. With 8 bases clipped from V and 0 bases from J, the junction kept 12 bases outside the gene matches. The CDR3 loop spans 16 amino acids. The CDR3 nucleotides read TGTGCCAGCTCCCCCCAGGGGGGGCCCCTGAACACTGAAGCTTTCTTT. As protein: CASSPQGGPLNTEAFF.

This clone came up once. This chain uses TRBV14 with TRBJ1-2; D might be TRBD1 (6 bases). The CDR3 covers 16 residues. From germline, CDR1 is SGHDN and CDR2 FVKESK. Trimming removed 0 bases from V and 8 bases from J, with 19 bases in between. Written as DNA, the CDR3 is TGTGCCAGCAGCCAAGAAGGGCGGGGGCCCCCTTGGGGCTACACCTTC. Its translation: CASSQEGRGPPWGYTF.

In its sample, this clone was seen a few times. The genes are TRBV5-1 and TRBJ2-5; 16 nucleotides match TRBD2. The CDR3 totals 17 residues. Germline lookup yields CDR1 SGHRS and CDR2 YFSETQ. V lost 3 bases and J lost 5; bases outside the gene matches: 7. CDR3 amino acids: CASSWSGTSGGEETQYF. The CDR3 bases are TGCGCCAGCAGCTGGTCCGGGACTAGCGGGGGGGAGGAGACCCAGTACTTC.

The chain has TRBV9 and TRBJ1-1, with TRBD1 as a possible D gene (6 bases). CDR3 length equals 16 residues. Trimming removed 0 bases at V and 2 bases at J, with 14 bases between. The V gene's germline CDR1 is SGDLS and CDR2 YYNGEE. The CDR3 DNA reads TGTGCCAGCAGCGTAGGCCGGGACAATGATAACACTGAAGCTTTCTTT. Protein product: CASSVGRDNDNTEAFF.

The rearrangement joins TRBV5-6 to TRBJ2-1; 8 positions match TRBD2. Trimming at V came to 4 bases and at J to 2 bases, leaving 8 bases not matched to a gene. The CDR3 runs 16 residues. The germline V gene has CDR1 SGHDT and CDR2 YYEEEE. The CDR3 region is CASSPLLAGPYNEQFF. The CDR3 DNA sequence: TGTGCCAGCAGCCCGCTGCTAGCGGGCCCCTACAATGAGCAGTTCTTC.

The genes are TRBV28 and TRBJ2-1; no firm D call. Germline V gene data show CDR1 as MDHEN and CDR2 as SYDVKM. The CDR3 spans 16 residues. Trimming left V 7 bases short and J 0 bases short, with 16 bases between. CDR3 loop: CASIPLGSSSYNEQFF. The CDR3 DNA reads TGTGCCAGCATTCCCCTAGGCAGCAGCTCCTACAATGAGCAGTTCTTC.

This chain uses TRBV2 with TRBJ1-2; D unclear. V lost 7 bases, J lost 3 bases, and 12 bases lay in between. The germline V gene encodes CDR1 SNHLY and CDR2 FYNNEI. The CDR3 sequence is 13 residues long. This chain's CDR3 is CASTGDGDYGYTF. CDR3 DNA: TGTGCCAGCACCGGCGACGGTGACTATGGCTACACCTTC.

The chain combines TRBV4-1 with TRBJ2-1; TRBD2 might be the D (5 bases). Germline CDR1 and CDR2: MGHRA and YSYEKL. With 0 bases removed from V and 0 bases from J, the gap between germline ends came to 12 bases. The CDR3 is 17 residues long. Written as DNA, the CDR3 is TGCGCCAGCAGCCAAGATAGGGAGAGCAGCTCCTACAATGAGCAGTTCTTC. Encoded protein: CASSQDRESSSYNEQFF.

This chain joins TRBV27 and TRBJ1-4; D remains ambiguous. CDR3 length equals 16 residues. The V end was cut by 5 bases, the J end by 4 bases, with 17 bases between. CDR1 and CDR2 from the germline V gene are MNHEY and SMNVEV (reference sequence). CDR3 DNA: TGTGCCAGCAGTCATACACTCGGAGGATTTAATGAAAAACTGTTTTTT. Translation gives CASSHTLGGFNEKLFF.

V usage is TRBV7-9 and J usage is TRBJ2-1, with TRBD1 matching 7 bases. Germline assignment: CDR1 SEHNR and CDR2 FQNEAQ (reference sequence). The CDR3 has 14 residues. The V gene end was trimmed by 2 bases and the J gene end by 3 bases; junction bases not matched to a gene: 1. CDR3 nucleotide sequence: TGTGCCAGCAGCTTAACAGGGGTCTACAATGAGCAGTTCTTC. It yields the protein CASSLTGVYNEQFF.

The chain employs TRBV6-6 and TRBJ2-7, with TRBD1 matching 10 bases. V lost 2 bases and J lost 2; bases outside the gene matches: 0. Germline V lookup: CDR1 MNHNY, CDR2 SVGAGI (reference sequence). The CDR3 runs to 14 residues. The CDR3 sequence is CASSYDRGPYEQYV. The CDR3 DNA sequence: TGTGCCAGCAGTTACGACAGGGGGCCCTACGAGCAGTACGTC.

The chain carries TRBV5-1 and TRBJ1-2, with 8 nucleotides matching TRBD1. CDR1 and CDR2 (germline): SGHRS, YFSETQ. This CDR3 comprises 15 residues. V gave up 0 bases and J gave up 7 bases; unmatched junction bases: 8. The CDR3 DNA reads TGCGCCAGCAGCTTGGGACCTCAGGGGGCGGGTGGCTACACCTTC. Protein: CASSLGPQGAGGYTF.